This TCR beta chain was observed in a study of Tregs in tolerant kidney transplant recipients. Some clones are missing from TCRdb's copy, which holds only in-frame ones; the method was immunoSEQ multiplex PCR. Among roughly 86,000 clones listed, 93% were seen once. Recipients received nonmyeloablative bone marrow transplants from related graft donors, with transient mixed chimerism. The germline V gene encodes CDR1 SGHTA and CDR2 FQGNSA. The CDR3 runs to 14 residues. V was trimmed by 5 bases and J by 6 bases, leaving 17 bases between them. General study results and limits: Biological reproducibility was not directly addressed in this study. Antigen-driven expansion was suggested because donor-specific Tregs expanded more than all Tregs in tolerant patients. Activated donor B cell expansion appeared to reveal the most relevant donor-specific TCRbeta repertoire.

As for this clone: Its antigen is unidentified.

The chain joins TRBV7-2 to TRBJ2-7; D might be TRBD1 (6 bases). Sequencing was performed on CD4+ T cells from blood (PBMCs), taken 12 months after the transplant. The TCR sequence derives from a human patient who received a combined kidney and bone marrow transplant. The graft donor may have contributed some T cells. This CDR3 reads CASSARSGAGEQYF. The DNA for the CDR3 is TGTGCCAGCAGCGCCCGGTCAGGGGCTGGCGAGCAGTACTTC.